This T cell receptor beta chain derives from a study of blood T cell repertoires in COVID-19. Using immunoSEQ multiplex PCR, the repertoire was profiled, and TCRdb retains in-frame clones only, with some absent. The table lists 250,000 to 400,000 clones, approximately 88% of them singletons. CDR3 length equals 14 residues. The germline CDR1 and CDR2 sequences are PRHDT and FYEKMQ (reference sequence). The ends were cut back, 0 bases at V and 2 bases at J, with 6 bases in the middle. The sequencing sample was made of peripheral blood. The gene calls are TRBV13 and TRBJ2-3; D is undetermined. This clonotype was obtained from a woman in her thirties with COVID-19, enrolled during active disease. The CDR3 coding sequence is TGTGCCAGCAGCTTAGGCGGGTCCACAGATACGCAGTATTTT. Amino acids: CASSLGGSTDTQYF.